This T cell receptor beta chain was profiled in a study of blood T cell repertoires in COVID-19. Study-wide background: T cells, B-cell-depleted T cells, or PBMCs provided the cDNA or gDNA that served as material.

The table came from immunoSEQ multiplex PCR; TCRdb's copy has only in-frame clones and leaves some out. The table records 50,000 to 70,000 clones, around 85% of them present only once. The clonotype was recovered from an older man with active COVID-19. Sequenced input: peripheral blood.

The CDR3 bases are TGTGCCAGCAGTAAACTAGCGGGAGGGCCGGGTGATGAGCAGTTCTTC. Amino acids: CASSKLAGGPGDEQFF. The chain links TRBV11-3 to TRBJ2-1; 13 bases map to TRBD2. CDR1 is SGHNT and CDR2 is YENEEA in the germline V gene. The CDR3 totals 16 residues. The V gene end was trimmed by 6 bases and the J gene end by 8 bases; junction bases not matched to a gene: 10.